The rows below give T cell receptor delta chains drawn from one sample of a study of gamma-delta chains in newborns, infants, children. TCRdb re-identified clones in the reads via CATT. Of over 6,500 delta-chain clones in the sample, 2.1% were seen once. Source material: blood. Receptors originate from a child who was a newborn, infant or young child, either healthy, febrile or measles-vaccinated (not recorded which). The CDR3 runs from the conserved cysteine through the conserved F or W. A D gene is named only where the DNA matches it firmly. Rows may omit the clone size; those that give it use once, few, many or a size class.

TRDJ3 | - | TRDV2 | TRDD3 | CACACDVLGGRSSWDTRQMFF | TGTGCCTGTGCCTGCGACGTACTGGGGGGCAGAAGCTCCTGGGACACCCGACAGATGTTTTTC
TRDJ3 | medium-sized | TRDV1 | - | CALGELQPSLTTWDTRQMFF | TGTGCTCTTGGGGAACTACAGCCTTCCCTTACAACCTGGGACACCCGACAGATGTTTTTC
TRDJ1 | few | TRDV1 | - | CALGELPAFLPLGDRGNTDKLIF | TGTGCTCTTGGGGAACTACCTGCCTTCCTACCGCTGGGGGATAGGGGCAACACCGATAAACTCATCTTT
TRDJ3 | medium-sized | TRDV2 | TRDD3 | CACDTLGDTSSSWDTRQMFF | TGTGCCTGTGACACACTGGGGGATACCTCAAGCTCCTGGGACACCCGACAGATGTTTTTC
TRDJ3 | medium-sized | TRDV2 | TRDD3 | CACDTWGMSSWDTRQMFF | TGTGCCTGTGACACCTGGGGGATGAGCTCCTGGGACACCCGACAGATGTTTTTC
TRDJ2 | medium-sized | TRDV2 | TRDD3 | CACDRLLGDLTAQLFF | TGTGCCTGTGACAGATTACTGGGGGATTTGACAGCACAACTCTTCTTT
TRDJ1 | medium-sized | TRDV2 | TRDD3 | CACGPLGGLDKLIF | TGTGCCTGTGGGCCACTGGGGGGTCTCGATAAACTCATCTTT
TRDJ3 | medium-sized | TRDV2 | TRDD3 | CACDKVLGDSSWDTRQMFF | TGTGCCTGTGACAAAGTACTGGGGGATAGCTCCTGGGACACCCGACAGATGTTTTTC
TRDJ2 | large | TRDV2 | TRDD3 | CACDPVLGALALTAQLFF | TGTGCCTGTGACCCAGTACTGGGGGCCCTCGCTTTGACAGCACAACTCTTCTTT
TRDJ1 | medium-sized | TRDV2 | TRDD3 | CACDTGGILSRGYTDKLIF | TGTGCCTGTGACACCGGGGGGATATTGAGCCGGGGGTACACCGATAAACTCATCTTT
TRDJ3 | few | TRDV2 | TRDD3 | CACDTVKGTGGLSSWDARQMFF | TGTGCCTGTGACACCGTAAAAGGTACTGGGGGCCTAAGCTCCTGGGACGCCCGACAGATGTTTTTC
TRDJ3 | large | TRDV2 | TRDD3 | CACDNTGGSWDTRQMFF | TGTGCCTGTGACAATACTGGGGGCTCCTGGGACACCCGACAGATGTTTTTC
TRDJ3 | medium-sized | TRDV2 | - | CACDTILGSWDTRQMFF | TGTGCCTGTGACACCATACTGGGCTCCTGGGACACCCGACAGATGTTTTTC
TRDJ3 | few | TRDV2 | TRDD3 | CACDKVLGDTGINWDTRQMFF | TGTGCCTGCGACAAAGTACTGGGGGATACGGGGATAAACTGGGACACCCGTCAGATGTTTTTC
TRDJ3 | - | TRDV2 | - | CACDTGGYSSWDTRQMFF | TGTGCCTGTGACACCGGAGGATATAGCTCCTGGGACACCCGACAGATGTTTTTC
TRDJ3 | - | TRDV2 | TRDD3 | CACDLRFYWGIPSSWDTRQMFF | TGTGCCTGTGACCTTAGATTCTACTGGGGGATTCCTAGCTCCTGGGACACCCGACAGATGTTTTTC
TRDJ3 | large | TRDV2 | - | CACDSTGSSWDTRQMFF | TGTGCCTGTGACAGTACTGGGAGCTCCTGGGACACCCGACAGATGTTTTTC
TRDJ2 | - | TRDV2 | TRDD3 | CACDGLGATQFMHLTAQLFF | TGTGCCTGTGACGGGCTGGGGGCTACCCAATTTATGCATTTGACAGCCCAACTCTTCTTT
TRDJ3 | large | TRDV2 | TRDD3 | CACDKILGDSSWDTRQMFF | TGTGCCTGTGACAAAATACTGGGGGATAGCTCCTGGGACACCCGACAGATGTTTTTC
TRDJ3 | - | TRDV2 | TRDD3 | CACDTAGGSWDARQMFF | TGTGCCTGTGACACTGCTGGGGGCTCCTGGGACGCCCGACAGATGTTTTTC
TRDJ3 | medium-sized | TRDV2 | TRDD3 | CACDALGDTYLTWDTRQMFF | TGTGCCTGTGACGCCCTGGGGGATACCTACCTAACCTGGGACACCCGACAGATGTTTTTC
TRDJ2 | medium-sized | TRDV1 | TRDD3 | CALGDGPPPGWGIRATAQLFF | TGTGCTCTTGGGGACGGCCCCCCTCCGGGGTGGGGGATTAGAGCTACAGCACAACTCTTCTTT
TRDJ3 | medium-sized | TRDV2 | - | CACDTTGTSWDTRQMFF | TGTGCCTGTGACACGACTGGTACTTCCTGGGACACCCGACAGATGTTTTTC
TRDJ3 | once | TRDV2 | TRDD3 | CACDTRSTLVDTSSWDTRQMFF | TGTGCCTGCGACACAAGGAGCACTCTGGTGGATACGAGCTCCTGGGACACCCGACAGATGTTTTTC
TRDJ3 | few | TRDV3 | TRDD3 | CAFGVCQLPPAYWGQHEGPWDTRQMFF | TGTGCCTTTGGTGTTTGTCAACTTCCGCCGGCTTACTGGGGACAACATGAGGGCCCCTGGGACACCCGACAGATGTTTTTC
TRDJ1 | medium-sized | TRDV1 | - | CALGELSGGTRPDKLIF | TGTGCTCTTGGGGAACTCTCGGGGGGAACGCGCCCCGATAAACTCATCTTT
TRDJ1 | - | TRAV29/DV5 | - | CAEIWDGVDTDQLIF | TGTGCCGAAATCTGGGATGGGGTAGATACCGATCAACTCATCTTT
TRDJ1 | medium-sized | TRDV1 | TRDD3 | CALGSHSAFRCTGGYTDKLIF | TGTGCTCTTGGGTCACACTCGGCCTTCCGCTGTACTGGGGGGTACACCGATAAACTCATCTTT
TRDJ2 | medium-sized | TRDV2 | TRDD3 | CACDVLGDFLTAQLFF | TGTGCCTGTGACGTACTGGGGGATTTTTTGACAGCACAACTCTTCTTT
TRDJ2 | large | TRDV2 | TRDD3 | CACDILGDTGAQLFF | TGTGCCTGTGACATACTGGGGGATACAGGAGCACAACTCTTCTTT
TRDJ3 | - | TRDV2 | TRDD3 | CACDTVGGILGSWDTRQMFF | TGTGCCTGTGACACCGTTGGAGGGATACTGGGCTCCTGGGACACCCGACAGATGTTTTTC
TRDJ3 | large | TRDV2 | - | CACDTGGHRTWDTRQMFF | TGTGCCTGTGACACCGGAGGTCACCGAACCTGGGACACCCGACAGATGTTTTTC
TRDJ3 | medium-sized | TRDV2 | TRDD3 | CACDSLLGDTETWDTRQMFF | TGTGCCTGTGACTCATTACTGGGGGATACGGAAACCTGGGACACCCGACAGATGTTTTTC
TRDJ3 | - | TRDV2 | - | CACDTAGGLSWDTRQMFF | TGTGCCTGTGACACCGCCGGGGGTCTTTCCTGGGACACCCGACAGATGTTTTTC
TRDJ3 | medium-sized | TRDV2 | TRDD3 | CACDTWGMGTWDTRQMFF | TGTGCCTGTGACACCTGGGGGATGGGCACCTGGGACACCCGACAGATGTTTTTC
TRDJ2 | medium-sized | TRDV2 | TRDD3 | CACDTVGVGDEISTAHLFF | TGTGCCTGTGACACCGTCGGCGTGGGGGACGAGATCTCGACAGCACACCTCTTCTTT
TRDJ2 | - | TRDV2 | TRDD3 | CACGVLGDRALTARLFF | TGTGCCTGTGGTGTACTGGGGGACCGAGCTTTGACAGCACGACTCTTCTTT
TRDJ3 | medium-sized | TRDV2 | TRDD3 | CACVPTGGSWDTRQMFF | TGTGCCTGTGTCCCGACTGGGGGATCCTGGGACACCCGACAGATGTTTTTC
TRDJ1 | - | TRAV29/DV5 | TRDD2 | CSVIASYPRGLGNPQHLIF | TGTTCCGTAATCGCTTCCTACCCCCGTGGGTTAGGCAACCCCCAGCACCTCATCTTT
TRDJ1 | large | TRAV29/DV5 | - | CAASLLPSYDPWGSDKLIF | TGTGCAGCAAGCCTACTGCCTTCCTACGATCCCTGGGGGAGCGATAAACTCATCTTT
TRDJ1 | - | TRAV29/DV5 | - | CAASPGPPGAYTDKLIF | TGTGCGGCGAGCCCGGGTCCTCCCGGGGCTTACACCGATAAACTCATCTTT
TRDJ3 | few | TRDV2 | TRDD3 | CACDTTGGFSWDARQMFF | TGTGCCTGTGACACTACTGGGGGGTTCTCCTGGGACGCCCGACAGATGTTTTTC
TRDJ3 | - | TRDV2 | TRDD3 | CACDSTGAPLNSWDTRQMFF | TGTGCCTGTGACAGTACTGGGGCTCCCCTAAACTCCTGGGACACCCGCCAGATGTTTTTC
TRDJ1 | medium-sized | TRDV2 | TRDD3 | CACDTGIRELIF | TGTGCCTGTGACACCGGGATACGGGAACTCATCTTT
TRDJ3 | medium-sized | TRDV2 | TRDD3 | CACDPTGGYASSWDTRQMFF | TGTGCCTGTGATCCTACTGGGGGATACGCGAGCTCCTGGGACACCCGACAGATGTTTTTC
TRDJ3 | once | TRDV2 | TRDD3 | CACDSRFYWGRRFSWDTRRMFF | TGTGCCTGCGACTCCCGTTTCTACTGGGGGAGGCGGTTTTCCTGGGACACCCGACGGATGTTTTTC
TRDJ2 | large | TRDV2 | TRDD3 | CACDTLGDTLTAQLFF | TGTGCCTGTGACACCCTGGGGGATACTTTGACAGCACAACTCTTCTTT
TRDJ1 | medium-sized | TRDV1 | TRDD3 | CALGEYFRQLYWGVYTDKLIF | TGTGCTCTTGGGGAATATTTTCGGCAATTGTACTGGGGGGTGTACACCGATAAACTCATCTTT
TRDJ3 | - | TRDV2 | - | CACDTAAYWVILGSWDTRQMFF | TGTGCCTGCGACACCGCGGCCTACTGGGTGATACTGGGCTCCTGGGACACCCGACAGATGTTTTTC
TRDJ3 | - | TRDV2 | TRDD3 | CACDRTGGRLSSWDTRQMFF | TGTGCCTGTGACCGTACTGGGGGACGACTTAGCTCCTGGGACACCCGACAGATGTTTTTC
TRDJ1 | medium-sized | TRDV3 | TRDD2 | CALPSYEMGVNTDKLIF | TGTGCCTTGCCTTCCTACGAGATGGGGGTTAACACCGATAAACTCATCTTT
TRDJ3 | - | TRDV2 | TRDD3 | CACDYGGYLRPWDTRQMFF | TGTGCCTGTGACTACGGGGGATACTTGAGACCCTGGGACACCCGACAGATGTTTTTC
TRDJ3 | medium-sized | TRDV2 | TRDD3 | CACDKILGDTSWDTRQMFF | TGTGCCTGTGACAAAATACTGGGGGATACGTCCTGGGACACCCGACAGATGTTTTTC
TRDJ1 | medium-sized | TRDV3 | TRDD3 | CAFVLLGVPGAYTDKLIF | TGTGCCTTTGTCCTACTGGGGGTCCCCGGAGCGTACACCGATAAACTCATCTTT